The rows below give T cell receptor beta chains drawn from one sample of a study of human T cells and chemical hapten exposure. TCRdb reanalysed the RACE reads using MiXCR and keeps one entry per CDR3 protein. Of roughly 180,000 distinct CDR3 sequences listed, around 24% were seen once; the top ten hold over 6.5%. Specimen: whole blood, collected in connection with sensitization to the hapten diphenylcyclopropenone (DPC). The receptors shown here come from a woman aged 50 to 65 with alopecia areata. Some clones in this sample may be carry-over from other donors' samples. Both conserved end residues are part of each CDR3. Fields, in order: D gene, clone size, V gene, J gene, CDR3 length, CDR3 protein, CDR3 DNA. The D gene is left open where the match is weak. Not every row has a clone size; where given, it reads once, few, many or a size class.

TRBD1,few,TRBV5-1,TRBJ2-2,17,CASSSPTGKIVTGELFF,TGCGCCAGCAGCTCACCGACAGGGAAAATCGTAACCGGGGAGCTGTTTTTT
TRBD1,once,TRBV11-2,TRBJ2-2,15,CASVQDRGNTGELFF,TGTGCCAGCGTTCAAGACAGGGGGAATACCGGGGAGCTGTTTTTT
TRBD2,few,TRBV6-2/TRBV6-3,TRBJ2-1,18,CASSFLINSGRIGNEQFF,TGTGCCAGCAGTTTCCTAATTAATAGCGGGAGAATCGGCAATGAGCAGTTCTTC
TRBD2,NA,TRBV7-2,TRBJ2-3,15,CASTLGLAPTDTQYF,TGTGCCAGTACTCTTGGACTAGCCCCCACAGATACGCAGTATTTT
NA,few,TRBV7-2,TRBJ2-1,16,CASSLAGPSSYNEQFF,TGTGCCAGCAGCTTAGCGGGCCCCAGCTCCTACAATGAGCAGTTCTTC
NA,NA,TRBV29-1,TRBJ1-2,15,CSVEAQAGSFYGYTF,TGCAGCGTTGAGGCTCAGGCAGGGAGCTTCTATGGCTACACCTTC
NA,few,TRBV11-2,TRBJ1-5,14,CASSLASSNQPQHF,TGTGCCAGCAGCTTAGCTAGTAGCAATCAGCCCCAGCATTTT
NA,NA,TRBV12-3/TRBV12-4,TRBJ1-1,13,CASITDRGAEAFF,TGTGCCAGCATCACCGACCGGGGGGCTGAAGCTTTCTTT
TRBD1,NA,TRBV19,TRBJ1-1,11,CASSITGGAFF,TGTGCCAGTAGTATTACAGGGGGAGCTTTCTTT
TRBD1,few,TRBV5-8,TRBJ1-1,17,CASIPQPGYRGFAEAFF,TGTGCCAGCATCCCTCAACCGGGCTACAGGGGGTTTGCTGAAGCTTTCTTT
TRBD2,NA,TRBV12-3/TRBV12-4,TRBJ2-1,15,CASRDGTSGYNEQFF,TGTGCCAGCCGAGACGGGACTAGCGGCTACAATGAGCAGTTCTTC